This entry features one T cell receptor (beta chain) sequence. Its antigen is not known. The data originate from a study of cytomegalovirus exposure and HLA in healthy donors. Study context: Early released data had 65 million to 100 million unique TCRs, all coming from HLA-typed donors. General study results and limits: There was a cluster of highly shared sequence variants that was likely a sequencing artifact. As was reported, the HLA-A and HLA-B alleles of most subjects were accurately predicted from TCR beta sequences.

CDR1 is LNHDA, CDR2 SQIVND, per germline (reference sequence). The CDR3 sequence is 13 residues long. Trimming cost V 3 bases and J 3 bases, with 8 bases left between them. Primers: 60 Vbeta forward and 13 Jbeta reverse. Clones were sequenced by immunoSEQ multiplex PCR, and TCRdb holds only the in-frame ones, with some missing. The sample has about 120,000 clones, around 63% seen once. Sequenced material: PBMCs. The clonotype was recovered from a middle-aged man in good health and CMV-seropositive. The chain uses TRBV19 and TRBJ1-1; D is ambiguous. CDR3 sequence (DNA): TGTGCCAGTAGTATTTCTGAGGACACTGAAGCTTTCTTT. This translates into CASSISEDTEAFF.